This T cell receptor (beta chain) was identified during a study of T cells in Graves' hyperthyroidism and ophthalmopathy (dated by TCRdb to between 2018 and 2021). Looking at the study overall: Peripheral blood samples were taken at initial diagnosis, before any treatment was given. TCR V-J signatures able to tell the groups apart were searched for in a discovery cohort of 90 to 100 patients, of whom 40 to 45 had Graves' ophthalmopathy and some 60 had stable Graves' hyperthyroidism. Whether ophthalmopathy could be predicted prospectively was tested in an independent validation cohort made up of approximately 19 hyperthyroidism patients plus 17 patients who later progressed to ophthalmopathy. The 100 discovery patients were divided at random into training and test sets in a 7:3 ratio. In addition, the study compared T-cell repertoires in thyroid tissue and in blood from roughly 6 Graves' hyperthyroidism patients. Once sampling was done, hyperthyroidism patients were given methimazole at a starting dose of 30 mg daily, whereas ophthalmopathy patients were given high-dose intravenous methylprednisolone. TCR Vbeta CDR3 sequencing of 120 to 150 peripheral blood samples (43 ophthalmopathy, 70 to 85 hyperthyroidism and some 17 progressor patients) is reported in the paper. Points the paper makes about the study in general: No statistical method was used to fix the sample size in advance, and group allocation was not hidden from the investigators. In cross-validation, a model built on a 13 V-J signature told ophthalmopathy apart from stable hyperthyroidism with approximately 90% sensitivity and roughly 81% specificity, and in testing the same model reached 80%/75%. During validation, the model predicted progression to ophthalmopathy a median of approximately 6.5 months ahead of onset, with around 65% sensitivity and around 73% specificity. Most expanded thyroid clonotypes (frequency above 0.001) were also found in blood, which suggests that blood repertoires may mirror thyroid immune responses.

The TCR beta CDR3 regions were amplified from the RNA transcripts. The first round of RT-PCR for the TCR CDR3 was performed with the HTBI primer set and the Qiagen OneStep RT-PCR kit. Libraries were constructed in a second round of multiplex PCR, after which size selection and purification were performed. Paired-end sequencing of the libraries was performed with 100 bp reads on an Illumina HiSeq2000. As for how the authors treated the data: Raw data were processed with SOAPnuke, discarding reads with adapters, uncalled bases, mean Phred below 15, or no exact constant-primer or identifier match. COPE v1.2.5 was used to merge high-quality paired reads, and clonotypes were defined as unique nucleotide sequences. Clonotypes were aligned to IMGT TRBV, TRBD and TRBJ reference segments using MiTCR v1.1. The analysis was restricted to V-J combinations with a frequency above 0.0001, which together covered 99.2% of the repertoires. The TCS score was defined as the ratio of F50 (clonal expansion) to E x V (chaos), calculated using BLOSUM62-based TCRdist between CDR3 peptides within each V-J. Welch's t-statistics and random forest reduced 514 V-J features to about 13, which were used in a naive Bayes classifier (R e1071). Clones were called with MiXCR by TCRdb after fastp trimmed the public reads at Q25, and only in-frame beta chains were retained. Duplicate CDR3 protein sequences are folded into a single record with the most common DNA and genes. V and J calls and clone size were set by TCRdb, not the authors. This sample has over 150,000 distinct CDR3 sequences in its table, and around 15% of those were observed once. The biggest ten clones account for roughly 30% of the sample.

This clonotype was seen ten or more times. No antigen is known for it. Base qualities were left out, and no much larger clone turns up one base away. A patient counted as having stable Graves' hyperthyroidism if no progression to ophthalmopathy occurred over 18 months of follow-up. Hyperthyroidism patients were newly diagnosed, with disease duration under 2 months, and aged 18 to 65 years. The study excluded patients with uncontrolled infections, other autoimmune diseases, pregnancy or lactation. Diagnoses were based on clinical symptoms, serum thyroxine and TRAb, thyroid ultrasound and orbital computed tomography. Ficoll-Paque density gradient centrifugation was used to isolate PBMCs from about 10 ml of fresh peripheral blood. Total RNA was extracted using Trizol reagent, and RNA quality was assessed on an Agilent 2100 Bioanalyzer. Source material: blood. This receptor was taken from a woman aged 45-65 years with Graves' hyperthyroidism.

The DNA sequence is TGTGCCAGCAGCTTAAAGGGACAGGTGAACACTGAAGCTTTCTTT. It is translated as CASSLKGQVNTEAFF. The chain couples TRBV7-3 to TRBJ1-1; 8 central nucleotides agree with TRBD1. The CDR3, from cysteine to phenylalanine, totals 15 residues. Of the read, only the CDR3 DNA is kept; its 45 bases are in frame from base 1. For CDR1 and CDR2, the germline V gene lists SGHTA and FQGTGA. Relative to germline, V is missing 1 base and J is missing 0 bases, with 1 base of the junction outside any gene match.